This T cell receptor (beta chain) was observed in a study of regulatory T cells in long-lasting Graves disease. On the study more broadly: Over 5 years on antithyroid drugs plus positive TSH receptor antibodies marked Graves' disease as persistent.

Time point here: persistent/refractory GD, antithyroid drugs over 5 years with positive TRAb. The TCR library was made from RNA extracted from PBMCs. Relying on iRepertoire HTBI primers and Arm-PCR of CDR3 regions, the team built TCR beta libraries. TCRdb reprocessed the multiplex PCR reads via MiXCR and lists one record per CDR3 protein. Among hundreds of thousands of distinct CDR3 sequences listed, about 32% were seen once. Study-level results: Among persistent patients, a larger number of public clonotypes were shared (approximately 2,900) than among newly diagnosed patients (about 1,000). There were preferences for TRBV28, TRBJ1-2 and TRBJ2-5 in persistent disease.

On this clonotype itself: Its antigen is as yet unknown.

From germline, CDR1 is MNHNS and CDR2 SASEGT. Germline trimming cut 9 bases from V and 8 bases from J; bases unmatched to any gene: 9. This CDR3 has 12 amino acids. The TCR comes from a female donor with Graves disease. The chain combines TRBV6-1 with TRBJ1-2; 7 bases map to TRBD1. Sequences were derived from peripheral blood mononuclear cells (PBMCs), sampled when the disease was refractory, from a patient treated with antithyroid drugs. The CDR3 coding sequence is TGTGCCAGTACTACAGGGGCGGGCGGCTACACCTTC. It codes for CASTTGAGGYTF.